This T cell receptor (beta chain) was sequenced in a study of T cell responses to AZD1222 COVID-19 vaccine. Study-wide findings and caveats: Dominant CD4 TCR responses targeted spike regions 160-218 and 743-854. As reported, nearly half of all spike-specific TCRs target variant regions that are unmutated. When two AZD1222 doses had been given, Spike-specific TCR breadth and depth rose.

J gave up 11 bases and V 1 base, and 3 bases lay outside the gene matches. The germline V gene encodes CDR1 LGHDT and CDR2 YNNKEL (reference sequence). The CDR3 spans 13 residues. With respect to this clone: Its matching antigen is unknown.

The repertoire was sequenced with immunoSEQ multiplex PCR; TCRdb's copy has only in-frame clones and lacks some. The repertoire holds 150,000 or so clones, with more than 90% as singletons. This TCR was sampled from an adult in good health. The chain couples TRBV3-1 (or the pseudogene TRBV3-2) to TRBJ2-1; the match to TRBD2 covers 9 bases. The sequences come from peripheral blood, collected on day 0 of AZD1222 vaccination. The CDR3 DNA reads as TGTGCCAGCAGCCAAGGACTAGCGGCTAAGCAGTTCTTC. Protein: CASSQGLAAKQFF.